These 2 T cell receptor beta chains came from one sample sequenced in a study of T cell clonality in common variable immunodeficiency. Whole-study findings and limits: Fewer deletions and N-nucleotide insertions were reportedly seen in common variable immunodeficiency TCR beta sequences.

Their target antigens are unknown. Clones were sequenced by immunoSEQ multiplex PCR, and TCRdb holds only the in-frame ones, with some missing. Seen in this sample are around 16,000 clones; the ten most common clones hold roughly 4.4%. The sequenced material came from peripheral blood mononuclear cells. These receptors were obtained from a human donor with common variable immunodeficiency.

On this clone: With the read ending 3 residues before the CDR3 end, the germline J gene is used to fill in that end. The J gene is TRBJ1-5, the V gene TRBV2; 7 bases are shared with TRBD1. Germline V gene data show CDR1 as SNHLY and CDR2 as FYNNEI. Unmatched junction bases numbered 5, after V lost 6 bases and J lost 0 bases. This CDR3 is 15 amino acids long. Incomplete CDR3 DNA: TGTGCCAGCAGAGACAGGGACTTTAGCAATCAGCCC. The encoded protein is CASRDRDFSNQP. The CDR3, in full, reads CASRDRDFSNQPQHF.

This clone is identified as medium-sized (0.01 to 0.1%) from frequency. CDR3: CSATSDRGEQYF. The sequenced part of the CDR3 DNA is TGCAGTGCTACGAGTGACAGGGGCGAG. The chain is built from TRBV20-1 and TRBJ2-7, with 8 nucleotides matching TRBD1. The CDR3 goes on 3 residues after the read ends, and that part is filled in from the germline J gene. The CDR3 covers 12 residues. Looked up from germline, CDR1 is DFQATT and CDR2 is SNEGSKA (reference sequence). V shed 4 bases and J 6 bases; nucleotides not matched to a gene: 5.